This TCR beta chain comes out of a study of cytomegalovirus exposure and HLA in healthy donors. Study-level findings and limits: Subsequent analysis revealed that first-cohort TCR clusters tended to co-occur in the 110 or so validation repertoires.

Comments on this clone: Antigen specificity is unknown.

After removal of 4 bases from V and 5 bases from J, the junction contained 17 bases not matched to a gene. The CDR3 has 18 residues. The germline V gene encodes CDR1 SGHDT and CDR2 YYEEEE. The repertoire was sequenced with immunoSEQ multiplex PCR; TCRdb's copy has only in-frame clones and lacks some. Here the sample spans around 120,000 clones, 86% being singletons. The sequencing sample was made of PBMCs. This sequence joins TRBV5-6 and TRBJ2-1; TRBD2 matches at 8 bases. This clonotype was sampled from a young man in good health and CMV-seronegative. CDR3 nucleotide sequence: TGTGCCAGCAGCCCCGGTGGTAGCGGGAACGTAATCGACAATGAGCAGTTCTTC. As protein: CASSPGGSGNVIDNEQFF.